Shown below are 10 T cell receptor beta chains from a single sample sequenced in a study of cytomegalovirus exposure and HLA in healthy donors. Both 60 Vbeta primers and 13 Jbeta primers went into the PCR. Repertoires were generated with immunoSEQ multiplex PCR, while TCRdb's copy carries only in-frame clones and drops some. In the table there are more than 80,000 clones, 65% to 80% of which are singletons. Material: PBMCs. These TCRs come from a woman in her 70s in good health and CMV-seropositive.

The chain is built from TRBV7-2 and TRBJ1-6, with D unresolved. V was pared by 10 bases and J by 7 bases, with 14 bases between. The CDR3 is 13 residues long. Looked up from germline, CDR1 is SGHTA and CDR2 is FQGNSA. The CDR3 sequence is CAIRGLPNSPLHF. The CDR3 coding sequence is TGTGCCATCCGTGGACTCCCCAATTCACCCCTCCACTTT.

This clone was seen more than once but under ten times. The CDR3: CASSSDWGLSYEQYF. DNA of the CDR3: TGTGCCAGCAGCTCGGACTGGGGGCTGAGCTACGAGCAGTACTTC. The chain couples TRBV5-5 to TRBJ2-7; TRBD1 is a possible D gene (6 bases). There are 15 residues in the CDR3. V lost 3 bases and J lost 3, with 16 bases in between. The germline CDR1 and CDR2 sequences are SGHKS and YYEKEE (reference sequence).

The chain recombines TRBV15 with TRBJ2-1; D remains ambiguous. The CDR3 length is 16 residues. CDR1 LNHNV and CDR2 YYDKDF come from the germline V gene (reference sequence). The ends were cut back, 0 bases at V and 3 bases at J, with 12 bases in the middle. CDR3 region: CATSRDAASNYNEQFF. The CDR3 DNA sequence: TGTGCCACCAGCAGAGATGCGGCCAGCAACTACAATGAGCAGTTCTTC. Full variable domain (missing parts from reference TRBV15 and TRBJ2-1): DAMVIQNPRYQVTQFGKPVTLSCSQTLNHNVMYWYQQKSSQAPKLLFHYYDKDFNNEADTPDNFQSRRPNTSFCFLDIRSPGLGDTAMYLCATSRDAASNYNEQFFGPGTRLTVL.

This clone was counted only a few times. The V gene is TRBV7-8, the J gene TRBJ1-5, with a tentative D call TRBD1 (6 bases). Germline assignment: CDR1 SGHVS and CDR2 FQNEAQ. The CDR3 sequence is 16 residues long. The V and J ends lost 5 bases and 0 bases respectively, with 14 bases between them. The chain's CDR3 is CASSPGADYSNQPQHF. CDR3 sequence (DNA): TGTGCCAGCAGCCCAGGGGCGGATTATAGCAATCAGCCCCAGCATTTT.

CDR3 in amino acids: CASSLGVANSGANVLTF. The CDR3 DNA reads TGCGCCAGCAGCTTGGGCGTAGCGAACTCTGGGGCCAACGTCCTGACTTTC. The gene calls are TRBV5-1 and TRBJ2-6, with D possibly matching TRBD2 (5 bases). The CDR3 consists of 17 residues. The V and J ends lost 0 bases and 0 bases respectively, with 10 bases between them. Looked up from germline, CDR1 is SGHRS and CDR2 is YFSETQ.

CDR3: CASSIDLAGVGNEQFF. In DNA form, the CDR3 reads TGTGCCAGCAGTATCGACCTAGCGGGGGTGGGCAATGAGCAGTTCTTC. The chain is built from TRBV27 and TRBJ2-1; 10 nucleotides line up with TRBD2. The V gene end was trimmed by 5 bases and the J gene end by 6 bases; junction bases not matched to a gene: 10. The germline CDR1 and CDR2 sequences are MNHEY and SMNVEV (reference sequence). This CDR3 region has 16 residues.

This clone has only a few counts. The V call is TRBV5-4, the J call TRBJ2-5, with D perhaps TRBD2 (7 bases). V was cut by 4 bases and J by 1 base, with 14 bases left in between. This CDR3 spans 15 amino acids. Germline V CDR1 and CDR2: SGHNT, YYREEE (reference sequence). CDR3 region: CASSPGGRGQETQYF. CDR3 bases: TGTGCCAGCAGCCCGGGAGGCAGGGGCCAAGAGACCCAGTACTTC.

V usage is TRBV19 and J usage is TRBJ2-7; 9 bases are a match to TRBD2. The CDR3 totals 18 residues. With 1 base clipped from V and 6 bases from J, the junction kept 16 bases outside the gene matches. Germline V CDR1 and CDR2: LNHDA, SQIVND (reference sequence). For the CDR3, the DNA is TGTGCCAGTAGTATAGTCAGGGGAGTGTGGGCTAGCGGGACCGAGCAGTACTTC. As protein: CASSIVRGVWASGTEQYF.

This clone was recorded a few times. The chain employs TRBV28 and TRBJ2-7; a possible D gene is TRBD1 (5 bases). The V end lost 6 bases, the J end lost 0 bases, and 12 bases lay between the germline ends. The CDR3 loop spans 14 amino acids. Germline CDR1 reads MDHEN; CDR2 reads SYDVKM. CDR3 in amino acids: CASRSQQASYEQYF. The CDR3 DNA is TGTGCCAGCAGGTCACAACAGGCCTCCTACGAGCAGTACTTC.

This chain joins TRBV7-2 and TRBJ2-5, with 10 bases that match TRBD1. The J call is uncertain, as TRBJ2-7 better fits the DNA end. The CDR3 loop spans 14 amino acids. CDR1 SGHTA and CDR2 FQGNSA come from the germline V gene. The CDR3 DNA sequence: TGTGCCAGCAGCCGGACAGGGGGCTCCTACGAGCAGTACTTC. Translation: CASSRTGGSYEQYF.